A selection of T cell receptor beta chains follows, all from one sample in a study of regulatory T cells in long-lasting Graves disease. TCRdb called the multiplex PCR reads again in MiXCR, with one record for every CDR3 protein. This repertoire shows roughly 500,000 distinct CDR3 sequences, about 22% found once; its top ten account for 10% to 15%. The sequencing here drew on peripheral blood mononuclear cells (PBMCs), taken when the disease was refractory, from a patient treated with antithyroid drugs. Receptors were obtained from a female donor with Graves disease. CDR3s include the opening cysteine and the closing phenylalanine or tryptophan. The D gene is left open where the match is weak. The size entry is marked missing in some rows and otherwise reads once, few, many or a size class.

CDR3 length	D gene	clone size	V gene	J gene	CDR3 DNA	CDR3 protein
12	TRBD1	few	TRBV7-2	TRBJ1-2	TGTGCCAGCAGCGGCCAGGGGGCAGGCTACACCTTC	CASSGQGAGYTF
14	TRBD1	-	TRBV11-2	TRBJ2-3	TGTGCCAGCACCCAGGACAGGGGAACAGATACGCAGTATTTT	CASTQDRGTDTQYF
16	-	few	TRBV9	TRBJ2-5	TGTGCCAGCAGCGTAGCTCGAGGGAGCGGTGGGGAGACCCAGTACTTC	CASSVARGSGGETQYF
13	TRBD2	many	TRBV29-1	TRBJ2-7	TGCAGCGTTTCAACCGGGACTAGCTCCTCGGAGTACTTC	CSVSTGTSSSEYF
19	TRBD1	many	TRBV28	TRBJ2-2	TGTGCCAGCAGTTCGATCGAGCCTAGACAGGGGGCGTACACCGGGGAGCTGTTTTTT	CASSSIEPRQGAYTGELFF
13	-	few	TRBV14	TRBJ2-1	TGTGCCAGCAGCCAAGTCCAGACTAGTGAGCAGTTCTTC	CASSQVQTSEQFF
15	-	few	TRBV2	TRBJ2-2	TGTGCCAGCAGTGATAGGCTGGTTAACACCGGGGAGCTGTTTTTT	CASSDRLVNTGELFF
15	TRBD1	-	TRBV7-2	TRBJ2-7	TGTGCCAGCAGCTTAGCGGGACAGGGGTACCACGAGCAGTACTTC	CASSLAGQGYHEQYF
21	TRBD1	many	TRBV28	TRBJ2-6	TGTGCCAGCAGTTTTGGGTCTAACCCGGGACAGGGGGCTACTGGGGCCAACGTCCTGACTTTC	CASSFGSNPGQGATGANVLTF
18	TRBD2	many	TRBV28	TRBJ2-4	TGTGCCAGCAGTTTCCGTCTAGCGGGGGGGCGGGCCAAAAACATTCAGTACTTC	CASSFRLAGGRAKNIQYF
14	-	-	TRBV30	TRBJ1-2	TGTGCCTGGAGTTCCCCGTTCCCCAACTATGGCTACACCTTC	CAWSSPFPNYGYTF
15	-	many	TRBV7-2	TRBJ2-7	TGTGCCAGCAGCTTTTTAGGTGGTCGTGCCTACGAGCAGTACTTC	CASSFLGGRAYEQYF
16	TRBD1	many	TRBV6-5	TRBJ2-1	TGTGCCAGCAGTTCGGCCAACTCCGACAGGGGAGGCGAGCAGTTCTTC	CASSSANSDRGGEQFF
15	TRBD1	many	TRBV7-2	TRBJ2-5	TGTGCCAGCAGCTTCTCGACAGGGGGCGGGGAGACCCAGTACTTC	CASSFSTGGGETQYF
16	TRBD2	-	TRBV10-3	TRBJ2-2	TGTGCCATCAGTGAATGGGAGGGATGGAACACCGGGGAGCTGTTTTTT	CAISEWEGWNTGELFF
17	TRBD1	few	TRBV5-1	TRBJ1-4	TGCGCCAGCAGCACCGGACAGGGCCTGACAACTAATGAAAAACTGTTTTTT	CASSTGQGLTTNEKLFF
13	-	many	TRBV2	TRBJ1-1	TGTGCCAGCAGTGCCGGTGGGAGGGAGAGGGCTTTCTTT	CASSAGGRERAFF
14	-	-	TRBV5-1	TRBJ1-1	TGCGCCAGCAGCTTGGAAGGGGCCCACACTGAAGCTTTCTTT	CASSLEGAHTEAFF
17	TRBD1	many	TRBV27	TRBJ1-1	TGTGCCAGCAGTTCCACCCAACAGGGGCCTATGAACACTGAAGCTTTCTTT	CASSSTQQGPMNTEAFF
15	-	-	TRBV2	TRBJ1-6	TGTGCCAGCAGCTCAGATCCCTCCTATAATTCACCCCTCCACTTT	CASSSDPSYNSPLHF
12	-	many	TRBV6-1	TRBJ1-1	TGTGCCAGCAGTAAGACCGAGGTTGAAGCTTTCTTT	CASSKTEVEAFF
14	-	-	TRBV7-2	TRBJ2-5	TGTGCCAGCAGCGTTAGATCCGGTCAAGAGACCCAGTACTTC	CASSVRSGQETQYF
14	-	-	TRBV20-1	TRBJ1-5	TGCAGTGCTAGAGATAGTCAGAGCAATCAGCCCCAGCATTTT	CSARDSQSNQPQHF
13	-	-	TRBV5-1	TRBJ2-7	TGCGCCAGCAGCTTGGCCCTGGGCTACGAGCAGTGCTTC	CASSLALGYEQCF
15	TRBD1	-	TRBV7-3	TRBJ2-7	TGTGCCAGCAGCCGGGGGGGGACAGGGGGCGACGAGCAGTACTTC	CASSRGGTGGDEQYF
14	TRBD1	-	TRBV20-1	TRBJ1-2	TGCAGTGCTAGAGATTCGGGGACAGGTTTTGGCTACACCTTC	CSARDSGTGFGYTF
17	-	-	TRBV11-3	TRBJ2-7	TGTGCCAGCAGCTTAGATCAAGTACGGGGAAACTCCTACGAGCAGTACTTC	CASSLDQVRGNSYEQYF
13	-	many	TRBV11-3	TRBJ2-2	TGTGCCAGCAGCTACCGTCAGGGAGGGGAGCTGTTTTTT	CASSYRQGGELFF
11	-	many	TRBV2	TRBJ1-6	TGTGCCAGCAGTGAAGGCTCACCCCTCCACTTT	CASSEGSPLHF
14	-	many	TRBV11-1	TRBJ1-4	TGTGCCAGCAGGACCCCCGGCGGAGATGAAAAACTGTTTTTT	CASRTPGGDEKLFF
15	-	few	TRBV11-3	TRBJ2-1	TGTGCCAGCAGCCTAAGGACGTCTAGCGCCGATGAGCAGTTCTTC	CASSLRTSSADEQFF
14	-	many	TRBV19	TRBJ2-7	TGTGCCAGTAGTCCCTCCTCAGGGAGAAACGAGCAGTACTTC	CASSPSSGRNEQYF
14	-	-	TRBV5-1	TRBJ1-1	TGCGCCAGCAGGGGGGTCGTGGGGAACACTGAAGCTTTCTTT	CASRGVVGNTEAFF
14	-	many	TRBV30	TRBJ1-6	TGTGCCTGGAGTGTAATGGGCAGGAATTCACCCCTCCACTTT	CAWSVMGRNSPLHF
13	TRBD1	-	TRBV20-1	TRBJ2-7	TGCAGTGCTAGGAAGGGACAGACCTACGAGCAGTACTTC	CSARKGQTYEQYF
14	-	many	TRBV6-1	TRBJ2-7	TGTGCCAGCAGTCGGCGCGATTCGACCTACGAGCAGTACTTC	CASSRRDSTYEQYF
15	-	few	TRBV6-1	TRBJ1-1	TGTGCCAGCACCCAACCAGGGGCAGCGAACACTGAAGCTTTCTTT	CASTQPGAANTEAFF
13	-	many	TRBV12-3/TRBV12-4	TRBJ2-5	TGTGCCAGCAGTTCTAGTCCGGGAGAGACCCAGTACTTC	CASSSSPGETQYF
18	-	few	TRBV18	TRBJ1-1	TGTGCCAGCTCACCACTGTTGGTCACAGGGAGGGGGAACACTGAAGCTTTCTTT	CASSPLLVTGRGNTEAFF
14	TRBD1	few	TRBV30	TRBJ1-5	TGTGCCTGGCGTGACAGGGGCGTGAATCAGCCCCAGCATTTT	CAWRDRGVNQPQHF
17	-	many	TRBV7-3	TRBJ2-6	TGTGCCAGCAGCTTGGGGCTGTCGTTACCTGGGGCCAACGTCCTGACTTTC	CASSLGLSLPGANVLTF
13	-	many	TRBV2	TRBJ1-3	TGTGCCAGCAGCGATGGGAATCGAAACACCATATATTTT	CASSDGNRNTIYF
14	TRBD1	-	TRBV6-5	TRBJ2-3	TGTGCCAGCAGTTCCAGGGGGCGAACAGATACGCAGTATTTT	CASSSRGRTDTQYF
15	-	-	TRBV30	TRBJ2-2	TGTGCCTGGACCCCGGGGATAGCCGGCACCGGGGAGCTGTTTTTT	CAWTPGIAGTGELFF
15	-	-	TRBV7-2	TRBJ1-4	TGTGCCAGCACCATTGGGGGCCCCCATAATGAAAAACTGTTTTTT	CASTIGGPHNEKLFF
14	-	many	TRBV27	TRBJ1-4	TGTGCCAGCAGTCCCTACGGACAGACAGAAAAACTGTTTTTT	CASSPYGQTEKLFF
15	-	many	TRBV7-2	TRBJ1-1	TGTGCCAGCAGCTTAGGAGTGAATATGAACACTGAAGCTTTCTTT	CASSLGVNMNTEAFF
14	TRBD2	many	TRBV10-3	TRBJ2-7	TGTGCCATCAGGAAGACTAGCGGGATCGACGAGCAGTACTTC	CAIRKTSGIDEQYF
15	TRBD1	few	TRBV7-2	TRBJ1-2	TGTGCCAGCAGCAGAATAGGGACAGGAAGTGATGGCTACACCTTC	CASSRIGTGSDGYTF
15	-	few	TRBV3-1	TRBJ2-5	TGTGCCAGCAGCCAAGCATCATGGGGGGAAGAGACCCAGTACTTC	CASSQASWGEETQYF
12	-	many	TRBV10-3	TRBJ1-1	TGTGCCATCAGTGAGCCGCTTGGGAGTGCTTTCTTT	CAISEPLGSAFF
16	-	few	TRBV12-3/TRBV12-4	TRBJ1-1	TGTGCCAGCAGTTTTAGCCCGGGACAAGTGAACACTGAAGCTTTCTTT	CASSFSPGQVNTEAFF
14	TRBD1	many	TRBV10-3	TRBJ2-5	TGTGCCATCAGTGCGGGACAGGATCAAGAGACCCAGTACTTC	CAISAGQDQETQYF
16	TRBD2	-	TRBV12-3/TRBV12-4	TRBJ2-4	TGTGCCAGCAGTTTTGCGGGAGGGCTGGCCAAAAACATTCAGTACTTC	CASSFAGGLAKNIQYF
16	-	-	TRBV7-2	TRBJ2-3	TGTGCCAGCAGCCCGTACGGACTCGAGACCACAGATACGCAGTATTTT	CASSPYGLETTDTQYF